Listed here are 30 T cell receptor beta chains from one sample, sequenced in a study of blood T cell repertoires in COVID-19. Clones were read by immunoSEQ multiplex PCR, and TCRdb kept only the in-frame ones, dropping some. The sample records some 400,000 clones, 87% being singletons. The material sequenced was peripheral blood. The receptors originated from a woman younger than 45 with COVID-19, enrolled during active disease.

The V and J genes are TRBV19 and TRBJ1-2; D remains unclear. The germline V gene has CDR1 LNHDA and CDR2 SQIVND (reference sequence). Between the trimmed V and J ends, which lost 3 bases and 6 bases, there was a span of 17 bases. This CDR3 spans 15 amino acids. The CDR3 nucleotides read TGTGCCAGTAGTATTATCCCGTCCGGGGTCCATGGCTACACCTTC. It is translated as CASSIIPSGVHGYTF.

This clone showed up just a few times. V gene TRBV4-3 combines with J gene TRBJ2-7; 7 bases map to TRBD1. The germline V gene encodes CDR1 LGHNA and CDR2 YSLEER. The CDR3 extends over 17 amino acids. The J segment lost 1 base and the V segment lost 0 bases, leaving 9 bases of the junction unmatched. CDR3 protein: CASSQDSQGQLSYEQYF. The DNA of the CDR3 is TGCGCCAGCAGCCAAGATAGTCAGGGACAGCTATCCTACGAGCAGTACTTC.

This rearrangement joins TRBV10-1 to TRBJ2-4; possible D gene TRBD2, 6 bases. This CDR3 is 14 amino acids long. V was shortened by 8 bases and J by 4 bases, with 15 bases between the two germline ends. From germline, CDR1 is WNHNN and CDR2 SYGVQD (reference sequence). The CDR3 bases are TGCGCCAGCGGTGGGACTGCCAGAAAAAACATTCAGTACTTC. This codes for CASGGTARKNIQYF.

This chain uses TRBV5-6 with TRBJ2-1; 8 bases are a match to TRBD2. Germline CDR1 SGHDT, CDR2 YYEEEE. The CDR3 extends over 14 amino acids. The V segment lost 7 bases and the J segment 12 bases; nucleotides outside the gene matches: 15. CDR3 loop: CASAHVGREDRQFF. The CDR3 nucleotides are TGTGCCAGCGCGCACGTGGGGCGGGAGGATCGGCAGTTCTTC.

The chain combines TRBV6-1 with TRBJ2-1; 13 bases match TRBD2. In germline, CDR1 is MNHNS, CDR2 SASEGT. The CDR3 has 16 residues. With V trimmed by 2 bases and J by 7 bases, 5 bases remained unmatched. The CDR3 loop is CASSEMGTSGVNEQFF. In DNA form, the CDR3 reads TGTGCCAGCAGTGAAATGGGGACTAGCGGGGTTAATGAGCAGTTCTTC.

V gene TRBV12-3 or TRBV12-4 combines with J gene TRBJ2-5; the D is unclear. This CDR3 region has 12 residues. Deletions cut 5 bases from V and 1 base from J, with 5 bases between. As DNA, the CDR3 is TGTGCCAGCAGTGCGGTCCAAGAGACCCAGTACTTC. Residues: CASSAVQETQYF.

The J gene is TRBJ2-3, the V gene TRBV5-1; 7 nucleotides line up with TRBD2. Germline CDR1 is SGHRS and CDR2 is YFSETQ. The CDR3 has 16 amino acids. J was trimmed by 4 bases and V by 2 bases; bases with no gene match: 10. CDR3 loop: CASSFSGGRVSDTQYF. The CDR3 nucleotides are TGCGCCAGCAGCTTCAGTGGCGGGAGAGTCTCAGATACGCAGTATTTT.

The chain uses TRBV27 and TRBJ2-7; D is ambiguous. This CDR3 comprises 13 residues. Between the trimmed V and J ends, which lost 5 bases and 2 bases, there was a span of 10 bases. CDR1 and CDR2 from the germline V gene are MNHEY and SMNVEV (reference sequence). CDR3 sequence (DNA): TGTGCCAGCAGTCTCCGAGGAGCCTACGAGCAGTACTTC. Translation gives CASSLRGAYEQYF.

The J gene is TRBJ1-6, the V gene TRBV30; D gene unclear. The V and J ends lost 2 bases and 5 bases respectively, with 13 bases between them. Looked up from germline, CDR1 is GTSNPN and CDR2 is SVGIG (reference sequence). This CDR3 contains 15 residues. This chain's CDR3 is CAWSPRRGNNSPLHF. CDR3 nucleotide sequence: TGTGCCTGGAGTCCCCGAAGAGGGAATAATTCACCCCTCCACTTT.

This clone was observed a handful of times. This sequence joins TRBV5-1 and TRBJ2-7; 8 nucleotides line up with TRBD1. The germline CDR1 and CDR2 sequences are SGHRS and YFSETQ. V trimming: 4 bases; J trimming: 5 bases; junction bases outside the gene matches: 8. This CDR3 comprises 14 residues. CDR3 DNA sequence: TGCGCCAGCAGCCCCGGTCAGGGACAGGACGAGCAGTACTTC. Translated, it gives CASSPGQGQDEQYF.

V is TRBV5-6 and J is TRBJ1-5, with a weak D call TRBD1 (5 bases). V lost 4 bases to trimming and J lost 3 bases, with 17 bases between them. CDR3 length: 16 amino acids. Germline CDR1 is SGHDT and CDR2 is YYEEEE. DNA for the CDR3: TGTGCCAGCAGCCAGTGGACAAGAGGTGACAATCAGCCCCAGCATTTT. It encodes CASSQWTRGDNQPQHF. The full variable domain, in which reference TRBV5-6 and TRBJ1-5 provide the parts outside the CDR3, is DAGVTQSPTHLIKTRGQQVTLRCSPKSGHDTVSWYQQALGQGPQFIFQYYEEEERQRGNFPDRFSGHQFPNYSSELNVNALLLGDSALYLCASSQWTRGDNQPQHFGDGTRLSIL.

This rearrangement joins TRBV5-5 to TRBJ1-6, with a tentative D call TRBD1 (5 bases). The germline V gene has CDR1 SGHKS and CDR2 YYEKEE (reference sequence). Trimming took off 4 bases at V and 10 bases at J, with 12 bases between the two ends. CDR3 length: 13 amino acids. The chain's CDR3 is CASSPGGGSPLHF. CDR3 coding DNA: TGTGCCAGCAGCCCCGGGGGTGGATCACCCCTCCACTTT.

This clone was counted only a few times. V is TRBV3-1 (or the pseudogene TRBV3-2) and J is TRBJ2-3, with D unresolved. Germline V gene sequence: CDR1 LGHDT, CDR2 YNNKEL (reference sequence). CDR3 size: 13 residues. V was pared by 5 bases and J by 4 bases, with 10 bases between. The CDR3: CASSSTRADTQYF. The CDR3 DNA reads as TGTGCCAGCAGCTCGACTCGGGCAGATACGCAGTATTTT.

This sequence joins TRBV6-5 and TRBJ1-4; D ambiguous. This CDR3 spans 13 amino acids. The V gene's germline CDR1 is MNHEY and CDR2 SVGAGI. V dropped 6 bases and J dropped 10 bases, with 15 bases sitting between them. The CDR3 bases are TGTGCCAGCAGCCGTTCGGATGCAGGAAAACTGTTTTTT. Protein: CASSRSDAGKLFF.

This CDR3 is CASRPGQGIRTDTQYF. CDR3 in DNA: TGTGCCAGCAGACCCGGACAGGGGATCCGCACAGATACGCAGTATTTT. V usage is TRBV6-6 and J usage is TRBJ2-3, with 9 bases matching TRBD1. This CDR3 is built from 16 residues. Unmatched junction bases numbered 8, after V lost 6 bases and J lost 1 base. Germline V lookup: CDR1 MNHNY, CDR2 SVGAGI (reference sequence).

The rearrangement joins TRBV9 to TRBJ2-1, with 9 bases fitting TRBD2. This CDR3 contains 15 residues. Germline V gene lookup returns CDR1 SGDLS and CDR2 YYNGEE. The V and J ends lost 4 bases and 10 bases, in that order; junction bases with no gene match: 12. This chain's CDR3 is CASSLTAGGRQEQFF. The CDR3, as DNA: TGTGCCAGCAGCCTCACGGCGGGAGGGCGTCAAGAGCAGTTCTTC.

The J gene is TRBJ1-1, the V gene TRBV7-2, with 7 bases lining up with TRBD1. V was clipped by 2 bases and J by 4 bases; unmatched bases: 7. Per germline, CDR1 SGHTA and CDR2 FQGNSA. CDR3 length: 15 residues. The CDR3 loop reads CASSLRSGGGTEAFF. CDR3 coding DNA: TGTGCCAGCAGCTTAAGGTCAGGGGGAGGCACTGAAGCTTTCTTT.

The chain couples TRBV28 to TRBJ1-4; 10 nucleotides match TRBD1. This CDR3 has 16 amino acids. The V gene end was trimmed by 6 bases and the J gene end by 4 bases; junction bases not matched to a gene: 8. Germline V lookup: CDR1 MDHEN, CDR2 SYDVKM. Written as DNA, the CDR3 is TGTGCCAGCAGGAGGGACAGGGGATCCTATAATGAAAAACTGTTTTTT. Its protein product is CASRRDRGSYNEKLFF.

This chain connects TRBV19 to TRBJ1-1; TRBD1 is a possible D gene (5 bases). The CDR3 extends over 16 amino acids. Germline lookup yields CDR1 LNHDA and CDR2 SQIVND (reference sequence). Trimming removed 1 base at V and 5 bases at J, with 17 bases between. Here the CDR3 reads CASSIVRWRGRTEAFF. DNA for the CDR3: TGTGCCAGTAGTATAGTACGGTGGAGGGGTAGGACTGAAGCTTTCTTT.

The rearrangement uses TRBV29-1 and TRBJ2-1; tentatively, D is TRBD2 (6 bases). The CDR3 extends over 13 amino acids. The V gene lost 8 bases and the J gene lost 8 bases, with 19 bases spanning the gap. CDR1 and CDR2 from the germline V gene are SQVTM and ANQGSEA. The CDR3 loop is CSQLNRGGDEQFF. As DNA, the CDR3 is TGCAGCCAGTTGAACCGAGGAGGGGATGAGCAGTTCTTC.

The chain employs TRBV28 and TRBJ1-5; TRBD1 agrees at 9 bases. The J segment lost 2 bases and the V segment lost 6 bases, leaving 8 bases of the junction unmatched. The CDR3 covers 16 residues. Germline assignment: CDR1 MDHEN and CDR2 SYDVKM. For the CDR3, the DNA is TGTGCCAGCAGCCCCGGACAGGGGCTGGGCAATCAGCCCCAGCATTTT. Protein: CASSPGQGLGNQPQHF.

The genes are TRBV5-6 and TRBJ1-3; D is uncertain. With 2 bases removed from V and 0 bases from J, the gap between germline ends came to 12 bases. Germline V gene sequence: CDR1 SGHDT, CDR2 YYEEEE. This CDR3 contains 16 residues. CDR3 loop: CASSFTVGPSGNTIYF. The DNA of the CDR3 is TGTGCCAGCAGCTTTACCGTGGGCCCCTCTGGAAACACCATATATTTT.

This chain links TRBV19 with TRBJ2-7; TRBD2 might be the D (6 bases). Trimming took 4 bases from V and 2 from J, leaving 9 bases between them. The CDR3 consists of 13 residues. CDR1 is LNHDA, CDR2 SQIVND, per germline (reference sequence). In DNA form, the CDR3 reads TGTGCCAGTAGTAGCGGGATTCCCTACGAGCAGTACTTC. Translating it yields CASSSGIPYEQYF.

The chain is built from TRBV11-3 and TRBJ2-2; no clear D gene. CDR1 SGHNT and CDR2 YENEEA come from the germline V gene. Trimming shortened V by 5 bases and J by 2 bases, and 9 bases separated the two germline ends. The CDR3 sequence is 14 residues long. The CDR3 DNA reads TGTGCCAGCAGCAAGGCGGCTAACACCGGGGAGCTGTTTTTT. This codes for CASSKAANTGELFF.

The V call is TRBV6-1, the J call TRBJ2-1, with 7 positions matching TRBD1. Per the germline V gene, CDR1 is MNHNS and CDR2 is SASEGT. The J segment lost 5 bases and the V segment lost 1 base, leaving 5 bases of the junction unmatched. This CDR3 comprises 15 residues. DNA of the CDR3: TGTGCCAGCAGTGAAGGACAGGGTTACAACAATGAGCAGTTCTTC. It yields the protein CASSEGQGYNNEQFF.

The J gene is TRBJ2-2, the V gene TRBV30, with TRBD2 identical over 10 bases. With V trimmed by 2 bases and J by 6 bases, 3 bases remained unmatched. This CDR3 is built from 14 residues. CDR1 is GTSNPN, CDR2 SVGIG, per germline (reference sequence). DNA of the CDR3: TGTGCCTGGAGTAGCCTAGCGGGAGCCGGGGAGCTGTTTTTT. It encodes CAWSSLAGAGELFF.

The chain uses TRBV27 and TRBJ1-5; 7 nucleotides align to TRBD1. This CDR3 contains 15 residues. V lost 1 base, J lost 7 bases, and 7 bases stayed unmatched. Germline V gives CDR1 MNHEY, CDR2 SMNVEV (reference sequence). CDR3 bases: TGTGCCAGCAGTTTATGGGCAGGGGGGACCCAGCCCCAGCATTTT. This sequence encodes CASSLWAGGTQPQHF.

The chain employs TRBV9 and TRBJ2-3; 11 positions agree with TRBD2. The CDR3 has 16 residues. The germline V gene has CDR1 SGDLS and CDR2 YYNGEE. The V segment lost 4 bases and the J segment 2 bases; nucleotides outside the gene matches: 6. Written as DNA, the CDR3 is TGTGCCAGCAGCCCTGGGACTAGCGGAGACACAGATACGCAGTATTTT. Translating gives CASSPGTSGDTDTQYF. Full variable domain (remainder filled in from reference TRBV9 and TRBJ2-3): DSGVTQTPKHLITATGQRVTLRCSPRSGDLSVYWYQQSLDQGLQFLIQYYNGEERAKGNILERFSAQQFPDLHSELNLSSLELGDSALYFCASSPGTSGDTDTQYFGPGTRLTVL.

V and J are TRBV7-9 and TRBJ1-4; D may be TRBD1 (6 bases). Trimming took off 3 bases at V and 0 bases at J, with 14 bases between the two ends. CDR1 is SEHNR, CDR2 FQNEAQ, per germline (reference sequence). This CDR3 comprises 17 residues. CDR3 protein: CASSLQGILATNEKLFF. CDR3 DNA: TGTGCCAGCAGCTTGCAGGGGATCCTCGCAACTAATGAAAAACTGTTTTTT. Drawing the rest from reference TRBV7-9 and TRBJ1-4, the complete variable domain is DTGVSQNPRHKITKRGQNVTFRCDPISEHNRLYWYRQTLGQGPEFLTYFQNEAQLEKSRLLSDRFSAERPKGSFSTLEIQRTEQGDSAMYLCASSLQGILATNEKLFFGSGTQLSVL.

This chain joins TRBV19 and TRBJ1-5, with D possibly being TRBD1 (5 bases). Germline CDR1 and CDR2: LNHDA and SQIVND (reference sequence). CDR3 length equals 13 residues. Between the trimmed V and J ends, which lost 5 bases and 5 bases, there was a span of 10 bases. CDR3 bases: TGTGCCAGTAGTCAGGGTTACGATCAGCCCCAGCATTTT. Protein product: CASSQGYDQPQHF.